These 27 T cell receptor beta chains originate from one sample sequenced in a study of blood T cells in healthy people across ages. Through a sample-barcoded 5' primer and a J-beta primer mix, a second PCR was run for roughly 7 to 12 cycles. TCRdb passed the 5' RACE reads through MiXCR, listing each CDR3 protein once. The sample consists of some 1.5 million distinct CDR3 sequences, under 30% of them appearing once. The sample was blood. The receptors come from a woman between 25 and 40 years old in good health.

This chain joins TRBV5-1 and TRBJ1-2; 10 bases fit TRBD1. The CDR3 loop spans 14 amino acids. Germline V lookup: CDR1 SGHRS, CDR2 YFSETQ. V lost 0 bases, J lost 7 bases, and 3 bases stayed unmatched. This chain's CDR3 is CASSLEWTGGGYTF. For the CDR3, the DNA is TGCGCCAGCAGCTTGGAGTGGACAGGGGGTGGCTACACCTTC.

This clonotype was counted at least ten times. This chain joins TRBV12-5 and TRBJ2-7, with 8 positions matching TRBD2. There are 13 residues in the CDR3. Germline-derived CDR1 and CDR2 are LGHNT and FRNRAP. With V trimmed by 3 bases and J by 3 bases, 1 base remained unmatched. As DNA, the CDR3 is TGTGCTAGTGGTTTCGGGAGGGTCTACGAGCAGTACTTC. Translating gives CASGFGRVYEQYF.

This clonotype was seen repeatedly, ten times or more. The V call is TRBV29-1, the J call TRBJ2-1; 8 nucleotides line up with TRBD2. The CDR3 has 10 amino acids. In germline, CDR1 is SQVTM, CDR2 ANQGSEA. The V segment lost 7 bases and the J segment 10 bases; nucleotides outside the gene matches: 3. This CDR3 reads CSAAGAEQFF. In nucleotides, the CDR3 is TGCAGCGCAGCGGGAGCCGAGCAGTTCTTC.

The chain couples TRBV7-9 to TRBJ1-6, with D unclear. V was cut by 6 bases and J by 8 bases, with 14 bases left in between. This CDR3 has 14 amino acids. The germline gives CDR1 SEHNR, CDR2 FQNEAQ (reference sequence). CDR3 protein: CASRTTGGDSPLHF. The CDR3 DNA reads as TGTGCCAGCAGGACGACGGGCGGGGATTCACCCCTCCACTTT.

This clonotype came up many times. The genes are TRBV28 and TRBJ1-2; D possibly corresponds to TRBD1 (5 bases). The CDR3 consists of 16 residues. Per the germline V gene, CDR1 is MDHEN and CDR2 is SYDVKM. Trimming pared 6 bases from V and 1 base from J, leaving 18 bases between. The CDR3 DNA sequence: TGTGCCAGCAGGCTCCGCCGGGGCCAGGTTAACTATGGCTACACCTTC. As protein: CASRLRRGQVNYGYTF.

This clonotype was seen repeatedly, ten times or more. The chain carries TRBV20-1 and TRBJ2-7; D gene unclear. V was trimmed by 5 bases and J by 5 bases, leaving 13 bases between them. The germline CDR1 and CDR2 sequences are DFQATT and SNEGSKA (reference sequence). The CDR3 is 12 amino acids. CDR3 in amino acids: CSAAGRVDEQYF. CDR3 nucleotides: TGCAGTGCTGCTGGTAGGGTGGACGAGCAGTACTTC.

This clonotype was seen repeatedly, ten times or more. The V and J genes are TRBV5-1 and TRBJ2-6; 9 bases align to TRBD1. Trimming removed 3 bases from V and 0 bases from J; junction bases left unmatched: 4. Germline-derived CDR1 and CDR2 are SGHRS and YFSETQ. This CDR3 has 17 amino acids. The CDR3, as DNA: TGCGCCAGCAGCTGGGGACAGGGCCCCTCTGGGGCCAACGTCCTGACTTTC. It is translated as CASSWGQGPSGANVLTF.

This clonotype was observed a handful of times. The V gene is TRBV29-1, the J gene TRBJ2-1; 8 bases fit TRBD1. Germline V gene sequence: CDR1 SQVTM, CDR2 ANQGSEA. The CDR3 is 13 amino acids. Trimming cost V 7 bases and J 4 bases; bases outside gene matches: 6. The CDR3 nucleotides read TGCAGCGCGGGGACAGGCACGTACAATGAGCAGTTCTTC. It codes for CSAGTGTYNEQFF.

The table lists this clonotype with a few counts. The chain couples TRBV28 to TRBJ2-3; a weak D match, TRBD1 (5 bases). CDR1 and CDR2 from the germline V gene are MDHEN and SYDVKM. The V end lost 6 bases, the J end lost 7 bases, and 14 bases lay between the germline ends. The CDR3 length is 13 residues. The CDR3 sequence is CASRTTATYTQYF. CDR3 nucleotide sequence: TGTGCCAGCAGGACGACAGCTACATATACGCAGTATTTT.

Only a few counts were recorded for this clonotype. This sequence joins TRBV4-3 and TRBJ2-1; maybe TRBD2 (5 bases). Germline CDR1 and CDR2: LGHNA and YSLEER. Trimming shortened V by 0 bases and J by 4 bases, and 7 bases separated the two germline ends. The CDR3 has 14 amino acids. The CDR3 nucleotides read TGCGCCAGCAGCCAAGATGAGGGTTACAATGAGCAGTTCTTC. Its protein is CASSQDEGYNEQFF.

This clonotype has only a few counts. The chain couples TRBV3-1 to TRBJ2-7; 14 bases map to TRBD2. Looked up from germline, CDR1 is LGHDT and CDR2 is YNNKEL (reference sequence). V dropped 4 bases and J dropped 7; count of bases not matched to a gene: 12. The CDR3 length is 17 residues. The CDR3 region has the DNA TGTGCCAGCAGCCGCCCCCTCGGGACTAGCGGGAGTTTTGAGCAGTACTTC. Translation: CASSRPLGTSGSFEQYF.

The chain combines TRBV20-1 with TRBJ1-5, with D unclear. Trimming shortened V by 4 bases and J by 2 bases, and 9 bases separated the two germline ends. The CDR3 consists of 13 residues. The germline V gene encodes CDR1 DFQATT and CDR2 SNEGSKA (reference sequence). In DNA, the CDR3 is TGCAGTGCTACCCTTACGGGCAATCAGCCCCAGCATTTT. This sequence encodes CSATLTGNQPQHF.

This clonotype was counted a few times. The chain is built from TRBV20-1 and TRBJ2-5, with D possibly being TRBD2 (5 bases). The CDR3 has 13 residues. Germline V gene data show CDR1 as DFQATT and CDR2 as SNEGSKA (reference sequence). The ends were cut back, 5 bases at V and 5 bases at J, with 15 bases in the middle. The CDR3 DNA sequence: TGCAGTGCTCTTAAGGACTCCTCTGAGACCCAGTACTTC. This sequence encodes CSALKDSSETQYF.

The chain couples TRBV30 to TRBJ2-7; no definite D call. Germline lookup yields CDR1 GTSNPN and CDR2 SVGIG (reference sequence). The CDR3 extends over 15 amino acids. Trimming removed 1 base at V and 4 bases at J, with 17 bases between. The CDR3 DNA reads as TGTGCCTGGAGTGACGGTGCGGCAGCTATTTACGAGCAGTACTTC. Amino acids: CAWSDGAAAIYEQYF.

The genes are TRBV12-3 or TRBV12-4 and TRBJ2-3, with 9 positions matching TRBD2. This CDR3 comprises 19 residues. Unmatched junction bases numbered 21, after V lost 6 bases and J lost 5 bases. The CDR3 here is CASRSGLGGGAPLRDTQYF. CDR3 sequence (DNA): TGTGCCAGCAGGAGTGGCCTTGGCGGGGGGGCTCCCTTGAGAGATACGCAGTATTTT.

This clonotype has just a few counts. The V gene is TRBV9, the J gene TRBJ2-1, with 8 nucleotides matching TRBD1. The CDR3 loop spans 13 amino acids. Trimming cost V 4 bases and J 9 bases; bases outside gene matches: 6. CDR1 is SGDLS, CDR2 YYNGEE, per germline. The CDR3: CASSRTGMGEQFF. The DNA for the CDR3 is TGTGCCAGCAGCCGGACAGGGATGGGTGAGCAGTTCTTC. The full variable domain, rest sourced from reference TRBV9 and TRBJ2-1, is DSGVTQTPKHLITATGQRVTLRCSPRSGDLSVYWYQQSLDQGLQFLIQYYNGEERAKGNILERFSAQQFPDLHSELNLSSLELGDSALYFCASSRTGMGEQFFGPGTRLTVL.

This clonotype was seen only a few times. The rearrangement joins TRBV7-9 to TRBJ2-1; 11 bases align to TRBD1. CDR1 SEHNR and CDR2 FQNEAQ come from the germline V gene (reference sequence). CDR3 length: 15 amino acids. V was clipped by 5 bases and J by 6 bases; unmatched bases: 6. This CDR3 reads CASSPGQGGINEQFF. The CDR3 DNA is TGTGCCAGCAGCCCGGGACAGGGGGGAATCAATGAGCAGTTCTTC. The variable domain in full, with the rest retrieved from reference TRBV7-9 and TRBJ2-1, is DTGVSQNPRHKITKRGQNVTFRCDPISEHNRLYWYRQTLGQGPEFLTYFQNEAQLEKSRLLSDRFSAERPKGSFSTLEIQRTEQGDSAMYLCASSPGQGGINEQFFGPGTRLTVL.

This clonotype turned up a few times. The CDR3 here is CASSPRDSPSLLYGYTF. The DNA of the CDR3 is TGTGCCAGCAGTCCTCGGGACAGCCCTAGCTTACTCTATGGCTACACCTTC. The V gene is TRBV6-2 or TRBV6-3, the J gene TRBJ1-2; TRBD1 matches at 7 bases. Germline V lookup: CDR1 MNHEY, CDR2 SVGEGT. With V trimmed by 5 bases and J by 4 bases, 16 bases remained unmatched. CDR3 length: 17 amino acids.

V usage is TRBV7-2 and J usage is TRBJ2-7; 14 bases match TRBD2. Germline CDR1 SGHTA, CDR2 FQGNSA. V lost 5 bases to trimming and J lost 6 bases; unmatched junction nucleotides: 9. The CDR3 totals 16 residues. DNA for the CDR3: TGTGCCAGCAGCCCTCCGGGACTAGCGGGAGTCGGCGAGCAGTACTTC. Translating gives CASSPPGLAGVGEQYF.

The J gene is TRBJ2-5, the V gene TRBV30; 7 bases align to TRBD2. The ends lost 4 bases at V and 7 bases at J; junction bases unmatched: 6. This CDR3 has 12 residues. Germline-derived CDR1 and CDR2 are GTSNPN and SVGIG (reference sequence). CDR3 nucleotide sequence: TGTGCCTGGAATAGCGGCGGGGGGACCCAGTACTTC. It yields the protein CAWNSGGGTQYF. The full variable domain, its missing parts supplied by reference TRBV30 and TRBJ2-5, is SQTIHQWPATLVQPVGSPLSLECTVEGTSNPNLYWYRQAAGRGLQLLFYSVGIGQISSEVPQNLSASRPQDRQFILSSKKLLLSDSGFYLCAWNSGGGTQYFGPGTRLLVL.

As for this clonotype: Its ends do not fully match the called genes, so a read error is possible. The chain is built from TRBV4-1 and TRBJ2-1; the D is unclear. This CDR3 region has 16 residues. Germline V gene lookup returns CDR1 MGHRA and CDR2 YSYEKL. CDR3 nucleotide sequence: TGCGCCAACAGCCGAGAGGTAAGGGCATCCTACAATGAGCAGTTCTTC. Its protein is CANSREVRASYNEQFF.

This clonotype showed up just a few times. The rearrangement uses TRBV24-1 and TRBJ2-1; 9 bases align to TRBD1. There are 16 residues in the CDR3. Germline V CDR1 and CDR2: KGHDR, SFDVKD. With V trimmed by 1 base and J by 4 bases, 4 bases remained unmatched. This CDR3 is CATSDFTDRGYNEQFF. CDR3 coding DNA: TGTGCCACCAGTGATTTTACCGACAGGGGGTACAATGAGCAGTTCTTC.

The chain employs TRBV3-1 and TRBJ2-3, with D maybe TRBD2 (7 bases). The V end lost 3 bases, the J end lost 1 base, and 14 bases lay between the germline ends. The CDR3 has 16 amino acids. Germline loops: CDR1 LGHDT, CDR2 YNNKEL (reference sequence). The DNA for the CDR3 is TGTGCCAGCAGCCATCTGGGGGGGGGCGGCACAGATACGCAGTATTTT. Protein sequence: CASSHLGGGGTDTQYF.

The genes are TRBV5-1 and TRBJ2-7; TRBD2 might be the D (6 bases). There are 15 residues in the CDR3. Germline CDR1 SGHRS, CDR2 YFSETQ. V was pared by 3 bases and J by 0 bases, with 13 bases between. Written as DNA, the CDR3 is TGCGCCAGCAGCTGGGGGGACTCTAGCTCCTACGAGCAGTACTTC. As protein: CASSWGDSSSYEQYF.

This chain uses TRBV7-2 with TRBJ1-4; D gene ambiguous. Trimming removed 5 bases from V and 8 bases from J, with 18 bases in between. In germline, CDR1 is SGHTA, CDR2 FQGNSA. CDR3 length equals 15 residues. CDR3 sequence reads: CASSPIGREEEKLFF. The CDR3 DNA is TGTGCCAGCAGCCCTATCGGGCGGGAGGAGGAAAAACTGTTTTTT.

The rearrangement links TRBV20-1 to TRBJ2-5; D uncertain. CDR1 is DFQATT, CDR2 SNEGSKA, per germline (reference sequence). Trimming left V 0 bases short and J 5 bases short, with 10 bases between. The CDR3 runs 13 residues. This CDR3 reads CSARDPLSETQYF. DNA for the CDR3: TGCAGTGCTAGAGACCCGCTAAGCGAGACCCAGTACTTC.

This clonotype was seen at least ten times. The chain links TRBV7-6 to TRBJ2-5, with D unclear. Germline V gene data show CDR1 as SGHVS and CDR2 as FNYEAQ. The CDR3 covers 13 residues. V lost 3 bases to trimming and J lost 3 bases, with 8 bases between them. The CDR3 loop is CASSLHPKETQYF. The CDR3 DNA sequence: TGTGCCAGCAGCTTGCATCCAAAAGAGACCCAGTACTTC.